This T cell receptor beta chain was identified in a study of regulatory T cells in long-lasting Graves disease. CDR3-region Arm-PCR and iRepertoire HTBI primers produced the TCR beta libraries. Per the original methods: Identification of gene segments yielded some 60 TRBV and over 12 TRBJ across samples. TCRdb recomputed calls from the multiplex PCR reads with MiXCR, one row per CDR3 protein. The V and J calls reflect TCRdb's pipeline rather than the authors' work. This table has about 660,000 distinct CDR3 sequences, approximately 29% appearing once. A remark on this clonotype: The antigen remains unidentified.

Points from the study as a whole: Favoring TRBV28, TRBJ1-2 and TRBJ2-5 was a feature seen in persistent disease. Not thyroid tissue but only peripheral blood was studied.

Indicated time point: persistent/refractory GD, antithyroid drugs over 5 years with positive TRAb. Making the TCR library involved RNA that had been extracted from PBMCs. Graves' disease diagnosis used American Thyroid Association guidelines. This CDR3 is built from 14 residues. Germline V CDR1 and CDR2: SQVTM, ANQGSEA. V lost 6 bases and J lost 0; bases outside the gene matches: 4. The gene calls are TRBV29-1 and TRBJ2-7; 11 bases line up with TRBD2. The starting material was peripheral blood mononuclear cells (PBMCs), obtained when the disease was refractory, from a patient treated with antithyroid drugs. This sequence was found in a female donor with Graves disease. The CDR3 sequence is CSVFGTSGSYEQYF. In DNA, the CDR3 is TGCAGCGTCTTCGGGACTAGCGGCTCCTACGAGCAGTACTTC.